This T cell receptor beta chain comes out of a study of blood T cells in healthy people across ages. About the research overall: Capture by template switching was about one barcoded beta molecule per two T cells. Study-wide findings and caveats: Diversity estimated from one million T cells was considered an underestimate.

On this clonotype: Its cognate antigen is unknown.

Per the germline V gene, CDR1 is SNHLY and CDR2 is FYNNEI. CDR3 size: 13 residues. V lost 3 bases, J lost 3 bases, and 8 bases lay in between. Alongside a J-beta primer mix, a sample-barcoded 5' primer served in a second PCR lasting 7 to 11 cycles. Each CDR3 protein is one row after TCRdb ran MiXCR on the 5' RACE reads. The sample holds approximately 1,000,000 distinct CDR3 sequences, around 45% seen once. Sequencing was performed on blood. The genes are TRBV2 and TRBJ1-1; tentatively, D is TRBD1 (5 bases). This sequence originates from an older woman in good health. The CDR3 sequence: CASSDREDTEAFF. The CDR3 DNA reads as TGTGCCAGCAGTGACAGGGAGGACACTGAAGCTTTCTTT.